The entry below describes one T cell receptor beta chain. Its antigen is undetermined. This sample stems from a study of T cell responses to AZD1222 COVID-19 vaccine. Overall study context: Second-dose timings of about 4 or about 12 weeks were pooled.

Data came from immunoSEQ multiplex PCR; TCRdb stores just in-frame clones and leaves some out. Here the sample spans approximately 180,000 clones, over 85% being singletons. Study-level results: Targeting of unmutated variant regions was reportedly seen in nearly half of spike-specific TCRs. No day 14 peak samples; only post-peak repertoires were characterized.

Trimming took off 5 bases at V and 6 bases at J, with 19 bases between the two ends. The CDR3 is made up of 15 amino acids. Germline values: CDR1 SGHTA, CDR2 FQGNSA. This chain links TRBV7-2 with TRBJ1-1; weak D call: TRBD1 (6 bases). The origin of this receptor is an adult in good health. The source was peripheral blood, collected on day 0 of AZD1222 vaccination. The CDR3 nucleotides read TGTGCCAGCAGCACCCATACAGGGTTCATCGCTGAAGCTTTCTTT. This codes for CASSTHTGFIAEAFF.